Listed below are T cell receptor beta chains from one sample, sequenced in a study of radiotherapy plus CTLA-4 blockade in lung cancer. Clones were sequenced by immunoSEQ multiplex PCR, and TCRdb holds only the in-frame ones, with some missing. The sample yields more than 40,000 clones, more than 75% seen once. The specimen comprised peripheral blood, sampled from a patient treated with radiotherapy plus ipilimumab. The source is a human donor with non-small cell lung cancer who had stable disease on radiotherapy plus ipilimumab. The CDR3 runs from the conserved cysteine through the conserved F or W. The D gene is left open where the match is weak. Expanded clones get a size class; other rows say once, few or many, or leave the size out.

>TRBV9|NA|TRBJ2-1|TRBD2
CASSLSGSFYNEQFF
TGTGCCAGCAGCCTTAGCGGGTCCTTCTACAATGAGCAGTTCTTC
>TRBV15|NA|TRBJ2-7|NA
CATSRAGPMKYF
TGTGCCACCAGCAGGGCGGGACCCATGAAGTACTTC
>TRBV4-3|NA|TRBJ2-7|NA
CASSQEARRYEQYF
TGCGCCAGCAGCCAAGAGGCGAGGCGCTACGAGCAGTACTTC
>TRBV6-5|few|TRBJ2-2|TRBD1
CASSRTGTSGELFF
TGTGCCAGCAGTCGGACAGGGACGTCCGGGGAGCTGTTTTTT
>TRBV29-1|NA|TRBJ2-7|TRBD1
CSVRTGATYEQYF
TGCAGCGTTCGGACAGGGGCAACCTACGAGCAGTACTTC
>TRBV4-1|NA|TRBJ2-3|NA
CASSQVGDGGTQYF
TGCGCCAGCAGCCAAGTGGGGGACGGGGGTACGCAGTATTTT
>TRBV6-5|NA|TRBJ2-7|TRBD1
CASSSQRQGLMHEQYF
TGTGCCAGCAGTTCCCAACGACAGGGGTTGATGCACGAGCAGTACTTC
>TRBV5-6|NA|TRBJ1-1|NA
CASSRRGALNTEAFF
TGTGCCAGCAGCCGACGTGGGGCTTTGAACACTGAAGCTTTCTTT
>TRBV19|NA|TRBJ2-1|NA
CASSLRVLGDEQFF
TGTGCCAGTAGTCTTCGGGTCCTAGGCGATGAGCAGTTCTTC
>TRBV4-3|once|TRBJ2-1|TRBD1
CARGVDGTGPYNEQFF
TGCGCCAGAGGGGTGGACGGGACAGGGCCCTACAATGAGCAGTTCTTC
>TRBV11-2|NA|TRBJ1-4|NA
CASSLSPGLSNEKLFF
TGTGCCAGCAGCTTATCGCCGGGACTATCTAATGAAAAACTGTTTTTT
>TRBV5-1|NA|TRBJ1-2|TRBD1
CASSLGTGGASPYGYTF
TGCGCCAGCAGCTTGGGGACAGGGGGCGCTTCCCCCTATGGCTACACCTTC
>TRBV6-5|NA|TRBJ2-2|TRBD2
CASGWVRAGGPVELFF
TGTGCCAGCGGTTGGGTAAGAGCGGGAGGCCCCGTGGAGCTGTTTTTT
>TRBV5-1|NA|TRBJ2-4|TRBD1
CASSTGTGAAKNIQYF
TGCGCCAGCAGCACGGGGACAGGGGCAGCCAAAAACATTCAGTACTTC
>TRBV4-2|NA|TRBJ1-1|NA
CASSQDRQVAYTEAFF
TGTGCCAGCAGCCAAGATAGGCAGGTCGCCTACACTGAAGCTTTCTTT
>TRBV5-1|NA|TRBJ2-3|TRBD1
CASSLEGTGGLDTQYF
TGCGCCAGCAGCTTGGAAGGGACAGGGGGATTGGATACGCAGTATTTT
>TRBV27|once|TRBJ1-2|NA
CASSSGSYYGYTF
TGTGCCAGCAGTTCCGGGTCTTACTATGGCTACACCTTC
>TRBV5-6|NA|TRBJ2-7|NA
CASSSDTSYEQYF
TGTGCCAGCAGCTCAGATACCTCCTACGAGCAGTACTTC
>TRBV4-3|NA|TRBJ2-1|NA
CASSQDRTAAQFF
TGCGCCAGCAGCCAAGATCGAACTGCCGCGCAGTTCTTC
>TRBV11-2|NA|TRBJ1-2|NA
CASSYGYSGSGYTF
TGTGCCAGCAGTTATGGGTACTCAGGATCCGGCTACACCTTC
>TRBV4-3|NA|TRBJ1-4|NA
CASSQDRTEKLFF
TGCGCCAGCAGCCAAGACAGGACAGAAAAACTGTTTTTT
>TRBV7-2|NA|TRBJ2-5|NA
CASTRAETQYF
TGTGCCAGCACTCGCGCGGAGACCCAGTACTTC
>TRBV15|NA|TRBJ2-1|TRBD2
CATSRDVQREGSYNEQFF
TGTGCCACCAGCAGAGATGTCCAGCGGGAGGGCTCCTACAATGAGCAGTTCTTC
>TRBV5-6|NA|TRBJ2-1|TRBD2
CASSRLSGRAYNEQFF
TGTGCCAGCTCCCGCCTGAGCGGGAGGGCGTACAATGAGCAGTTCTTC
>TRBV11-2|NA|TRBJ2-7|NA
CASSFQVLSYEQYF
TGTGCCAGCAGCTTCCAGGTTCTCTCCTACGAGCAGTACTTC
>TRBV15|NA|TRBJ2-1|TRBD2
CATSRDSAGGNEQFF
TGTGCCACCAGCAGAGATTCAGCGGGAGGCAATGAGCAGTTCTTC
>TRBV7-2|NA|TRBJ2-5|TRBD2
CASSSRLAEETQYF
TGTGCCAGCAGCTCGCGACTAGCGGAAGAGACCCAGTACTTC
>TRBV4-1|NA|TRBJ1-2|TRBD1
CASSPMTGGNGYTF
TGCGCCAGCAGCCCAATGACAGGGGGCAATGGCTACACCTTC
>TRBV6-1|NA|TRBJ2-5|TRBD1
CASSEEYGQALGRETQYF
TGTGCCAGCAGTGAGGAATACGGACAGGCCCTAGGTCGGGAGACCCAGTACTTC
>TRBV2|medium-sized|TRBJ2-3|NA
CASSDIRDSMGEEQYF
TGTGCCAGCTCGGACATCCGGGACTCGATGGGAGAGGAGCAGTATTTT
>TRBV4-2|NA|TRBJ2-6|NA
CASSQEDSSSGANVLTF
TGTGCCAGCAGCCAAGAGGACTCAAGCTCTGGGGCCAACGTCCTGACTTTC
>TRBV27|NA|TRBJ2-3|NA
CASSHSFGEATDTQYF
TGTGCCAGCAGCCATTCCTTTGGGGAGGCCACAGATACGCAGTATTTT
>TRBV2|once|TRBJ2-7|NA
CASWGEYHEQYF
TGTGCCTCCTGGGGGGAATACCACGAGCAGTACTTC
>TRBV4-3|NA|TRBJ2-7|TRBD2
CASSQEGREENEQYF
TGCGCCAGCAGCCAAGAAGGCCGGGAGGAAAACGAGCAGTACTTC
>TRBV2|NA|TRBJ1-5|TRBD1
CASSLEAGGNQPQHF
TGTGCCAGCAGTTTGGAGGCAGGGGGGAATCAGCCCCAGCATTTT
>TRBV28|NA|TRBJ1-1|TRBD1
CASSSHSGTGRAEAFF
TGTGCCAGCAGCAGCCATTCCGGGACAGGGCGCGCTGAAGCTTTCTTT
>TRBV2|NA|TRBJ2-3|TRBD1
CASIQGVDTQYF
TGTGCCAGCATACAGGGGGTAGATACGCAGTATTTT
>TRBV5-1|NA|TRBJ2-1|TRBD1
CASSFTGGTYNEQFF
TGCGCCAGCAGCTTTACAGGGGGGACCTACAATGAGCAGTTCTTC
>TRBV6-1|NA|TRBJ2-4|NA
CASSELWTTNIQYF
TGTGCCAGCAGTGAACTTTGGACAACTAACATTCAGTACTTC
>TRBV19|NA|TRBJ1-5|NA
CASSRGPGFQPQHF
TGTGCCAGTAGTAGAGGTCCAGGGTTTCAGCCCCAGCATTTT
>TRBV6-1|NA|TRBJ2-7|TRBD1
CASSELQGAFGEQYF
TGTGCCAGCAGTGAGCTACAGGGGGCTTTTGGCGAGCAGTACTTC
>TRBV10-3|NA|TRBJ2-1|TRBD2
CAISESSGILYNEQFF
TGTGCCATCAGTGAGTCGAGCGGGATTCTCTACAATGAGCAGTTCTTC
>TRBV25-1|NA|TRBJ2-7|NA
CASSEGNSYEQYF
TGTGCCAGCAGTGAAGGCAACTCCTACGAGCAGTACTTC
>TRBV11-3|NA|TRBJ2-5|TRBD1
CASSPDRGLRETQYF
TGTGCCAGCAGCCCCGACAGGGGGCTTCGAGAGACCCAGTACTTC
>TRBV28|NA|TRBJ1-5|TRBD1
CASSPSGTGRYPQHF
TGTGCCAGCAGTCCATCCGGGACAGGGAGGTACCCCCAGCATTTT
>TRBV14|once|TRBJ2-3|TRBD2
CASSARPSGSGTDTQYF
TGTGCCAGCAGCGCCCGTCCTAGCGGGAGTGGCACAGATACGCAGTATTTT
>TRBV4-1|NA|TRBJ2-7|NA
CASSQDKGPYEQYF
TGCGCCAGCAGCCAAGATAAGGGGCCCTACGAGCAGTACTTC
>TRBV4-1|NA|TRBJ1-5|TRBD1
CASSQRQGQDQPQHF
TGCGCCAGCAGCCAGAGACAGGGTCAGGATCAGCCCCAGCATTTT
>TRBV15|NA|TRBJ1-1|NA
CATSREVGPWLF
TGTGCCACCAGCAGAGAAGTGGGCCCTTGGCTCTTT
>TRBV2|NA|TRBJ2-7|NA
CASSEGQRFYEQYF
TGTGCCAGCAGTGAAGGGCAGCGGTTCTACGAGCAGTACTTC
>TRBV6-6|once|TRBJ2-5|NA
CASRTGAQETQYF
TGTGCCAGCAGGACAGGCGCACAAGAGACCCAGTACTTC
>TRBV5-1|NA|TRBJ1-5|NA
CASSLDGGGDQPQHF
TGCGCCAGCAGCTTGGACGGTGGCGGGGATCAGCCCCAGCATTTT
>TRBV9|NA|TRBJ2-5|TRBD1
CASSSADRVGTQYF
TGTGCCAGCAGCTCAGCGGACAGGGTTGGGACCCAGTACTTC